Following are 32 T cell receptor beta chains from one sample sequenced in a study of shared clonotypes between healthy human individuals. Repertoires were generated with immunoSEQ multiplex PCR, while TCRdb's copy carries only in-frame clones and drops some. The data show roughly 1,800,000 clones, approximately 95% seen once. The naive CD8 subset, CD45RO-negative cells positively selected for CCR7, excluded terminally differentiated effector memory CD45RA+ cells. Specimen: naive CD8+ T cells sorted from blood. All receptors come from a man aged 18 to 30 in good health.

This rearrangement joins TRBV27 to TRBJ2-5, with 9 bases identical to TRBD1. The CDR3 spans 14 residues. Trimming cost V 9 bases and J 1 base; bases outside gene matches: 6. Germline values: CDR1 MNHEY, CDR2 SMNVEV (reference sequence). The CDR3 sequence is CARPGQGVQETQYF. As DNA, the CDR3 is TGTGCCAGGCCGGGACAGGGAGTCCAAGAGACCCAGTACTTC.

This chain connects TRBV19 to TRBJ2-5; D is uncertain. The CDR3 loop spans 13 amino acids. Between the trimmed V and J ends, which lost 5 bases and 5 bases, there was a span of 12 bases. Germline V CDR1 and CDR2: LNHDA, SQIVND (reference sequence). CDR3 in amino acids: CASSEVWWETQYF. DNA of the CDR3: TGTGCCAGTAGTGAAGTCTGGTGGGAGACCCAGTACTTC.

This clone was detected once. This chain connects TRBV4-2 to TRBJ2-7, with 7 positions matching TRBD1. The J segment lost 1 base and the V segment lost 3 bases, leaving 6 bases of the junction unmatched. This CDR3 region has 15 residues. The V gene's germline CDR1 is LGHNA and CDR2 YNFKEQ. The CDR3 here is CASSHPGDSSYEQYF. In nucleotides, the CDR3 is TGTGCCAGCAGCCACCCCGGGGACAGTTCCTACGAGCAGTACTTC.

This clone occurred a few times. The rearrangement links TRBV5-4 to TRBJ1-6; D is unclear. The CDR3 extends over 14 amino acids. Germline lookup yields CDR1 SGHNT and CDR2 YYREEE (reference sequence). V was cut by 4 bases and J by 8 bases, with 13 bases left in between. CDR3 DNA: TGTGCCAGCAGCCTCGTGGGCGGTGATTCACCCCTCCACTTT. Amino acids: CASSLVGGDSPLHF. Looking up the rest from reference TRBV5-4 and TRBJ1-6 gives the full variable domain: ETGVTQSPTHLIKTRGQQVTLRCSSQSGHNTVSWYQQALGQGPQFIFQYYREEENGRGNFPPRFSGLQFPNYSSELNVNALELDDSALYLCASSLVGGDSPLHFGNGTRLTVT.

In regard to this clone: The junction shows a germline mismatch at one end, possibly a read error. The gene calls are TRBV7-7 and TRBJ2-7; maybe TRBD1 (5 bases). Germline lookup yields CDR1 SSHAT and CDR2 FNYEAQ (reference sequence). This CDR3 is built from 14 residues. CDR3 loop: CASSLFQGSDEQYF. In DNA, the CDR3 is TGTGCTAGCAGCTTGTTCCAGGGAAGTGACGAGCAGTACTTC.

The chain uses TRBV4-1 and TRBJ2-2, with D perhaps TRBD2 (6 bases). With 8 bases removed from V and 5 bases from J, the gap between germline ends came to 15 bases. CDR3 length: 14 residues. Germline values: CDR1 MGHRA, CDR2 YSYEKL. The CDR3 DNA is TGCGCCAGCGGGACTCCCAGGGAGACCGGGGAGCTGTTTTTT. This gives the protein CASGTPRETGELFF.

Worth noting for this clone: Other DNA sequences of this sample code for an identical CDR3. The chain couples TRBV10-3 to TRBJ2-5; D unclear. Germline loops: CDR1 ENHRY, CDR2 SYGVKD. V was clipped by 0 bases and J by 4 bases, with 3 bases between them. The CDR3 sequence is 12 residues long. The CDR3 is CAISESGETQYF. In DNA form, the CDR3 reads TGTGCCATCAGTGAGTCGGGAGAGACCCAGTACTTC.

Concerning this clone itself: The sample holds other DNA sequences that translate to the same CDR3. The rearrangement uses TRBV18 and TRBJ2-7; 9 bases line up with TRBD1. CDR3 length: 14 amino acids. Looked up from germline, CDR1 is KGHSH and CDR2 is LQKENI. Trimming at V came to 0 bases and at J to 4 bases, leaving 1 base not matched to a gene. The CDR3 nucleotides read TGTGCCAGCTCACCACCGGACAGGGGATACGAGCAGTACTTC. As protein: CASSPPDRGYEQYF.

On this clone: At the DNA level, this CDR3 is encoded by other sequences in the same sample as well. J is TRBJ2-1 and V is TRBV4-1, with TRBD2 matching over 8 bases. Germline trimming cut 1 base from V and 0 bases from J; bases unmatched to any gene: 2. Germline V gene data show CDR1 as MGHRA and CDR2 as YSYEKL. This CDR3 spans 16 amino acids. This CDR3 is CASSQGSGSSYNEQFF. The CDR3 nucleotides are TGCGCCAGCAGCCAAGGAAGCGGGAGCTCCTACAATGAGCAGTTCTTC.

This clone was seen more than once but under ten times. This chain joins TRBV12-2 and TRBJ1-2. TRBV12-2 counts as a pseudogene. The CDR3 is made up of 13 amino acids. The chain's CDR3 is CASRLRLRWGYTF. The CDR3 nucleotides read TGTGCAAGTCGCTTAAGGTTACGTTGGGGCTACACCTTC.

The CDR3: CASSPSQGSLAKNIQYF. CDR3 DNA: TGTGCCAGCAGCCCGTCTCAGGGGTCCCTAGCCAAAAACATTCAGTACTTC. This chain connects TRBV11-2 to TRBJ2-4; a weak D match, TRBD1 (6 bases). The CDR3 totals 17 residues. Trimming cost V 5 bases and J 0 bases, with 17 bases left between them. CDR1 SGHAT and CDR2 FQNNGV come from the germline V gene.

This clone was recorded once. The J gene is TRBJ2-3, the V gene TRBV29-1; TRBD2 aligns across 10 bases. Germline CDR1 SQVTM, CDR2 ANQGSEA. V shed 2 bases, J shed 2 bases, and the junction held 7 bases outside the gene matches. This CDR3 contains 16 residues. CDR3 residues: CSVERPSGGNTDTQYF. The CDR3 DNA is TGCAGCGTTGAACGGCCTAGCGGGGGAAACACAGATACGCAGTATTTT.

The chain employs TRBV2 and TRBJ1-4; tentatively, D is TRBD1 (6 bases). Germline CDR1 is SNHLY and CDR2 is FYNNEI. CDR3 size: 18 residues. V dropped 6 bases and J dropped 4 bases, with 24 bases sitting between them. CDR3 coding DNA: TGTGCCAGCAGCATCGAGTATGACACAGGGTGGGGTAATGAAAAACTGTTTTTT. Translation: CASSIEYDTGWGNEKLFF. Drawing the rest from reference TRBV2 and TRBJ1-4, the complete variable domain is EPEVTQTPSHQVTQMGQEVILRCVPISNHLYFYWYRQILGQKVEFLVSFYNNEISEKSEIFDDQFSVERPDGSNFTLKIRSTKLEDSAMYFCASSIEYDTGWGNEKLFFGSGTQLSVL.

The V and J genes are TRBV7-9 and TRBJ2-5; D gene ambiguous. CDR3 length: 13 residues. The V and J ends lost 10 bases and 1 base respectively, with 13 bases between them. Germline V gene sequence: CDR1 SEHNR, CDR2 FQNEAQ (reference sequence). In DNA, the CDR3 is TGTGCCATCAACGGACGGTTCCAAGAGACCCAGTACTTC. It specifies CAINGRFQETQYF.

The gene calls are TRBV6-1 and TRBJ1-2; D gene unclear. This CDR3 has 17 amino acids. Looked up from germline, CDR1 is MNHNS and CDR2 is SASEGT. V lost 0 bases and J 3 bases, leaving 17 bases between the germline ends. The CDR3 DNA reads TGTGCCAGCAGTGAAGCGGTCGGCGAAACGGGCTACTATGGCTACACCTTC. Its protein is CASSEAVGETGYYGYTF.

The rearrangement links TRBV19 to TRBJ1-5; D might be TRBD1 (5 bases). Germline V gives CDR1 LNHDA, CDR2 SQIVND (reference sequence). Trimming removed 10 bases from V and 0 bases from J, with 13 bases in between. The CDR3 is 14 amino acids. CDR3 DNA: TGTGCCACCGCGGGAGGGGATAGCAATCAGCCCCAGCATTTT. Its translation: CATAGGDSNQPQHF.

The rearrangement joins TRBV7-6 to TRBJ2-5; the match to TRBD2 covers 7 bases. Per germline, CDR1 SGHVS and CDR2 FNYEAQ. The V segment lost 5 bases and the J segment 5 bases; nucleotides outside the gene matches: 20. CDR3 length: 18 residues. The DNA of the CDR3 is TGTGCCAGCAGCCAATTAGCCGGTGAACCAGCGGGATCGGAGACCCAGTACTTC. Its protein is CASSQLAGEPAGSETQYF. Filled out from reference TRBV7-6 and TRBJ2-5, the complete variable domain reads GAGVSQSPRYKVTKRGQDVALRCDPISGHVSLYWYRQALGQGPEFLTYFNYEAQQDKSGLPNDRFSAERPEGSISTLTIQRTEQRDSAMYRCASSQLAGEPAGSETQYFGPGTRLLVL.

The CDR3 region is CASSFEGFYTDTQYF. The CDR3 DNA reads TGTGCCAGCAGTTTTGAGGGCTTTTACACAGATACGCAGTATTTT. This rearrangement joins TRBV28 to TRBJ2-3, with D maybe TRBD2 (5 bases). The length of the CDR3 is 15 residues. Germline lookup yields CDR1 MDHEN and CDR2 SYDVKM. Trimming pared 3 bases from V and 2 bases from J, leaving 12 bases between.

The chain is built from TRBV10-1 and TRBJ2-3; TRBD2 matches at 7 bases. Looked up from germline, CDR1 is WNHNN and CDR2 is SYGVQD (reference sequence). This CDR3 has 15 amino acids. V gave up 4 bases and J gave up 2 bases; unmatched junction bases: 6. As DNA, the CDR3 is TGCGCCAGCAGTGGTACCGGGGGGACCACAGATACGCAGTATTTT. Amino acids: CASSGTGGTTDTQYF.

The V call is TRBV28, the J call TRBJ2-5; 8 positions match TRBD1. Germline V gene lookup returns CDR1 MDHEN and CDR2 SYDVKM. Trimming removed 6 bases from V and 0 bases from J; junction bases left unmatched: 9. This CDR3 spans 16 amino acids. The chain's CDR3 is CASRETGAIYQETQYF. DNA for the CDR3: TGTGCCAGCAGGGAGACAGGGGCCATATACCAAGAGACCCAGTACTTC.

This rearrangement joins TRBV6-1 to TRBJ2-7; 10 nucleotides agree with TRBD2. The ends lost 6 bases at V and 4 bases at J; junction bases unmatched: 3. Germline V CDR1 and CDR2: MNHNS, SASEGT. The CDR3 spans 13 residues. CDR3 loop: CASSGLAVYEQYF. CDR3 bases: TGTGCCAGCAGCGGACTAGCGGTGTACGAGCAGTACTTC.

This rearrangement joins TRBV30 to TRBJ2-2; 16 bases match TRBD2. With 2 bases clipped from V and 5 bases from J, the junction kept 11 bases outside the gene matches. Per germline, CDR1 GTSNPN and CDR2 SVGIG (reference sequence). CDR3 length equals 19 residues. CDR3 coding DNA: TGTGCCTGGAGTCCTCTTGGGACTAGCGGGGGGGCAAGGACCGGGGAGCTGTTTTTT. It is translated as CAWSPLGTSGGARTGELFF.

J is TRBJ2-3 and V is TRBV6-5; no clear D. This CDR3 spans 14 amino acids. V gave up 4 bases and J gave up 1 base, with 9 bases separating them. Germline V CDR1 and CDR2: MNHEY, SVGAGI. The CDR3 nucleotides read TGTGCCAGCAGTTCGATGGACGGCACAGATACGCAGTATTTT. This codes for CASSSMDGTDTQYF.

The chain has TRBV2 and TRBJ2-7; D could derive from TRBD1 or TRBD2 (6 bases each). Between the trimmed V and J ends, which lost 8 bases and 4 bases, there was a span of 9 bases. This CDR3 spans 11 amino acids. Germline values: CDR1 SNHLY, CDR2 FYNNEI. Here the CDR3 reads CASGGRYEQYF. CDR3 coding DNA: TGTGCCAGCGGGGGGCGTTACGAGCAGTACTTC.

V and J are TRBV19 and TRBJ1-2; D gene ambiguous. This CDR3 spans 16 amino acids. Per the germline V gene, CDR1 is LNHDA and CDR2 is SQIVND (reference sequence). The V end was cut by 4 bases, the J end by 0 bases, with 15 bases between. The CDR3 is CASSTIRQTPNYGYTF. The CDR3, as DNA: TGTGCCAGTAGTACAATCAGGCAAACCCCTAACTATGGCTACACCTTC.

The genes are TRBV4-1 and TRBJ1-1; no firm D call. This CDR3 has 14 residues. With 3 bases removed from V and 11 bases from J, the gap between germline ends came to 19 bases. Germline V gene data show CDR1 as MGHRA and CDR2 as YSYEKL. The CDR3: CASSHRQSVSEAFF. The CDR3 nucleotides read TGCGCCAGCAGCCACAGACAATCCGTAAGTGAGGCTTTCTTT.

The genes are TRBV9 and TRBJ2-5, with 7 bases fitting TRBD2. The V segment lost 6 bases and the J segment 5 bases; nucleotides outside the gene matches: 13. Germline V CDR1 and CDR2: SGDLS, YYNGEE. CDR3 length equals 15 residues. The CDR3, as DNA: TGTGCCAGCACGGCTAGCGGCCTACCGGGGGAGACCCAGTACTTC. It translates to CASTASGLPGETQYF.

This sequence joins TRBV28 and TRBJ1-2, with no clear D. The CDR3 is 14 residues long. Germline V gene data show CDR1 as MDHEN and CDR2 as SYDVKM. With 3 bases removed from V and 4 bases from J, the gap between germline ends came to 12 bases. The DNA for the CDR3 is TGTGCCAGCAGTTTTGGGCAGTCTGGCTATGGCTACACCTTC. Translation: CASSFGQSGYGYTF.

The V call is TRBV6-5, the J call TRBJ2-7; TRBD2 agrees at 9 bases. Trimming cost V 0 bases and J 0 bases; bases outside gene matches: 3. Germline CDR1 reads MNHEY; CDR2 reads SVGAGI. The CDR3 loop spans 16 amino acids. The CDR3 is CASSYSGGRASYEQYF. The CDR3 DNA reads TGTGCCAGCAGTTACTCGGGCGGGAGGGCCTCCTACGAGCAGTACTTC.

The rearrangement links TRBV2 to TRBJ2-7; the D gene is possibly TRBD2 (5 bases). Deletions cut 6 bases from V and 1 base from J, with 13 bases between. This CDR3 has 14 residues. Germline V CDR1 and CDR2: SNHLY, FYNNEI. The CDR3 sequence: CASSASAGSYEQYF. As DNA, the CDR3 is TGTGCCAGCAGCGCCTCGGCGGGTTCCTACGAGCAGTACTTC. The full variable domain, rest sourced from reference TRBV2 and TRBJ2-7, is EPEVTQTPSHQVTQMGQEVILRCVPISNHLYFYWYRQILGQKVEFLVSFYNNEISEKSEIFDDQFSVERPDGSNFTLKIRSTKLEDSAMYFCASSASAGSYEQYFGPGTRLTVT.

The chain is built from TRBV28 and TRBJ1-5, with D uncertain. Germline lookup yields CDR1 MDHEN and CDR2 SYDVKM. The CDR3 covers 14 residues. V was trimmed by 3 bases and J by 5 bases, leaving 11 bases between them. The CDR3 bases are TGTGCCAGCAGTTTGGTCGCGGGATATCAGCCCCAGCATTTT. Protein: CASSLVAGYQPQHF.

The chain carries TRBV27 and TRBJ2-7, with 7 bases aligning to TRBD2. Germline loops: CDR1 MNHEY, CDR2 SMNVEV (reference sequence). The V segment lost 3 bases and the J segment 3 bases; nucleotides outside the gene matches: 11. This CDR3 has 16 residues. In DNA form, the CDR3 reads TGTGCCAGCAGTTTGGCTAGCGGCGAATTGTACTACGAGCAGTACTTC. Its protein is CASSLASGELYYEQYF.